The source of this TCR beta chain is a study of blood T cell repertoires in COVID-19. Trimming pared 0 bases from V and 1 base from J, leaving 7 bases between. The germline V gene encodes CDR1 SGHRS and CDR2 YFSETQ. CDR3 length equals 14 residues. In the source study's methods: Using reference gene primer amplification, nucleated cell counts were estimated. Using immunoSEQ multiplex PCR, the repertoire was profiled, and TCRdb retains in-frame clones only, with some absent. The V and J calls and clone size are taken from that table; D and trimming were inferred from the DNA. This sample has about 220,000 clones, with about 85% found just once.

The V and J genes are TRBV5-1 and TRBJ2-5; a possible D gene is TRBD1 (5 bases). The TCR originated in a man between 45 and 60 years old who had recovered from COVID-19. Sequences were obtained from peripheral blood. In nucleotides, the CDR3 is TGCGCCAGCAGCTTGGGACAGTCCCAAGAGACCCAGTACTTC. Protein: CASSLGQSQETQYF.